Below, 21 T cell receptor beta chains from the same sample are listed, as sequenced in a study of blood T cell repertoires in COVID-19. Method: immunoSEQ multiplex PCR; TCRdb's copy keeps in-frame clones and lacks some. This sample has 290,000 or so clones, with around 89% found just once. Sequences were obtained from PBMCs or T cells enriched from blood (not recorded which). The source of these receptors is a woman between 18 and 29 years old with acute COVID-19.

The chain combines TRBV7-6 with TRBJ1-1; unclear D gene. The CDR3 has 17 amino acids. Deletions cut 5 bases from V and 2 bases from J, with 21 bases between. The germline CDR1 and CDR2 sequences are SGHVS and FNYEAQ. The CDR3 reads CASSPPPRVRENTEAFF. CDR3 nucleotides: TGTGCCAGCAGCCCCCCTCCAAGGGTTCGGGAAAACACTGAAGCTTTCTTT.

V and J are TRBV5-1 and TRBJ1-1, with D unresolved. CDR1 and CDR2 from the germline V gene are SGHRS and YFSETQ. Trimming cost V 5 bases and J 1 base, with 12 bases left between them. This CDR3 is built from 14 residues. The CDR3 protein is CASSDAVSNTEAFF. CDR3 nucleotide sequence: TGCGCCAGCAGTGATGCGGTATCGAACACTGAAGCTTTCTTT.

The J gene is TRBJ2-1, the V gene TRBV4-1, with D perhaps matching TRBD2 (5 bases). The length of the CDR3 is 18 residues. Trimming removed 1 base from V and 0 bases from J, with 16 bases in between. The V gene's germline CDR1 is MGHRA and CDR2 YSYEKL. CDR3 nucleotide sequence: TGCGCCAGCAGCCAAGCTCTTCCCGGGGTAAGCTCCTACAATGAGCAGTTCTTC. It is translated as CASSQALPGVSSYNEQFF.

The DNA of the CDR3 is TGCGCCAGCAGCTTGGATCCTAGCGGAAATGAGCAGTACTTC. Translated: CASSLDPSGNEQYF. This rearrangement joins TRBV5-1 to TRBJ2-7; 7 bases are shared with TRBD2. The CDR3 length is 14 residues. Per the germline V gene, CDR1 is SGHRS and CDR2 is YFSETQ. V shed 0 bases and J 7 bases; nucleotides not matched to a gene: 7.

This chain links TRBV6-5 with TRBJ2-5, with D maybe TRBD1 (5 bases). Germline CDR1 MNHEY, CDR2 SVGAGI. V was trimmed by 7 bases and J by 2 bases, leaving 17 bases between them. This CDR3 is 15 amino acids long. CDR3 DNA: TGTGCCAGCATGAAGGGGTCCGACGGTCAAGAGACCCAGTACTTC. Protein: CASMKGSDGQETQYF.

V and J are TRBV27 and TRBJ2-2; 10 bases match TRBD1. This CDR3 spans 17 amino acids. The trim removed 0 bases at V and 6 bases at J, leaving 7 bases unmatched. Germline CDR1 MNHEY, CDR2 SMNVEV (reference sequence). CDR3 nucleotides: TGTGCCAGCAGTTTATCCCCAGGACAGGGGGGCCCCGGGGAGCTGTTTTTT. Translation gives CASSLSPGQGGPGELFF.

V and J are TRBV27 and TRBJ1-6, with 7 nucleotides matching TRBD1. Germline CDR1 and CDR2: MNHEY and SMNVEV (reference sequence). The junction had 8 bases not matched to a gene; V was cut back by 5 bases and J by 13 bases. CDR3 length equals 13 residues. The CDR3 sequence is CASSRGQQGPLHF. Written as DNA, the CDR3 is TGTGCCAGCAGTAGGGGGCAACAGGGGCCCCTCCACTTT.

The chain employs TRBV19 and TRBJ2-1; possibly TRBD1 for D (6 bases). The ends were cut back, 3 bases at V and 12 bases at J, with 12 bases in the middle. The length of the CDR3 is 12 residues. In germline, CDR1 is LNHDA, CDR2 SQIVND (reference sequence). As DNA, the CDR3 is TGTGCCAGTAGTATTTCAGGGGTCGTGCAGTTCTTC. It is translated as CASSISGVVQFF.

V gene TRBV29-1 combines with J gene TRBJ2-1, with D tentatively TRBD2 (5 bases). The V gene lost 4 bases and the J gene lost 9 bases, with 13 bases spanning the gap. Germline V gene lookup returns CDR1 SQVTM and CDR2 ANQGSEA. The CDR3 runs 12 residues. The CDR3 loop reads CSVGEGSVEQFF. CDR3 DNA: TGCAGCGTTGGGGAAGGTAGCGTTGAGCAGTTCTTC.

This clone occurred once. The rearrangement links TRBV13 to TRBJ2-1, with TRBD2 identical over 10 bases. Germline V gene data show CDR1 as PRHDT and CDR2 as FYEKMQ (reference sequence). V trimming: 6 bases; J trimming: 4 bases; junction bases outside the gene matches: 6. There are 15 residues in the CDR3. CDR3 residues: CASSLGLALYNEQFF. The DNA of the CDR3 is TGTGCCAGCAGTTTGGGACTAGCGCTTTACAATGAGCAGTTCTTC.

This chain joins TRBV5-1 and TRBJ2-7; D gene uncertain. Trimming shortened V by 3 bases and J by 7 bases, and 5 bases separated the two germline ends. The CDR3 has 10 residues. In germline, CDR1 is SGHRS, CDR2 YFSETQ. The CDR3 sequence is CASSYEEQYF. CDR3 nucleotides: TGCGCCAGCAGCTACGAGGAGCAGTACTTC.

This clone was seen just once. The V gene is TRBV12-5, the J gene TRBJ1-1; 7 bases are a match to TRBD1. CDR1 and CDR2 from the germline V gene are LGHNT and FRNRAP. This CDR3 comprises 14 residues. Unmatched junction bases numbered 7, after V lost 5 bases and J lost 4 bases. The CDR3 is CASGPDRDSTEAFF. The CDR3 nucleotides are TGTGCTAGTGGTCCCGACAGGGATAGCACTGAAGCTTTCTTT.

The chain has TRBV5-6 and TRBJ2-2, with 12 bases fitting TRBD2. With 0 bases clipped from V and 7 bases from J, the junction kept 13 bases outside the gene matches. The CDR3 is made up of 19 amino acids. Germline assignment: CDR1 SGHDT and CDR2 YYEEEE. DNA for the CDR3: TGTGCCAGCAGCTTGGGCCGACTAGCGGGAGTCTTACCCGACGGGGAGCTGTTTTTT. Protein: CASSLGRLAGVLPDGELFF.

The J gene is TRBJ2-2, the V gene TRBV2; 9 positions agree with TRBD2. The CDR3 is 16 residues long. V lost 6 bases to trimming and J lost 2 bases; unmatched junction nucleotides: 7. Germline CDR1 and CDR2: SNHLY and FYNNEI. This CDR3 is CASRQGTSQNTGELFF. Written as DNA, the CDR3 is TGTGCCAGCAGACAGGGGACTAGCCAAAACACCGGGGAGCTGTTTTTT.

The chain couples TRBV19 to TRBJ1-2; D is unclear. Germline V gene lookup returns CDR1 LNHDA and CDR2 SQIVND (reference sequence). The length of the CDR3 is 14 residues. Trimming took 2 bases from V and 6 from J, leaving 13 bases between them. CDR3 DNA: TGTGCCAGTAGTATAATCACCCCTGACAATGGCTACACCTTC. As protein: CASSIITPDNGYTF.

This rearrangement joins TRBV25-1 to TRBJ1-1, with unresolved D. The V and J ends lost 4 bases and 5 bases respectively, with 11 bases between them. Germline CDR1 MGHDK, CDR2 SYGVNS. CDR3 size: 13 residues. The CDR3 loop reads CASSGTRRTEAFF. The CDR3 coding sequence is TGTGCCAGCAGTGGGACCCGGAGGACTGAAGCTTTCTTT.

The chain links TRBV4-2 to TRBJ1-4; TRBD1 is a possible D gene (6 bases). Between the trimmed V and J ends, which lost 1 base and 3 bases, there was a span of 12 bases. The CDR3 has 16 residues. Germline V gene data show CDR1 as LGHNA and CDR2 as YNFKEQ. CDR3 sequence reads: CASSQGDIIPNEKLFF. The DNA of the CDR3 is TGTGCCAGCAGCCAAGGGGACATTATACCTAATGAAAAACTGTTTTTT.

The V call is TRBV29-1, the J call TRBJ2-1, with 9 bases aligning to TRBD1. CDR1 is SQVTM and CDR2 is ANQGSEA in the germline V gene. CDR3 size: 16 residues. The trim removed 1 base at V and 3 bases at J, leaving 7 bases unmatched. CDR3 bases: TGCAGCGTTGAAGGGGCCACGGGACAGGGCTACAATGAGCAGTTCTTC. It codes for CSVEGATGQGYNEQFF.

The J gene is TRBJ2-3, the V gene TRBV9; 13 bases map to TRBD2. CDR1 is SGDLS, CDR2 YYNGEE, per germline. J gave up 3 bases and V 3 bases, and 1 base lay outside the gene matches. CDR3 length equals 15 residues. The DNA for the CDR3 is TGTGCCAGCAGCGGACTAGCGGGAGGTACAGATACGCAGTATTTT. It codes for CASSGLAGGTDTQYF.

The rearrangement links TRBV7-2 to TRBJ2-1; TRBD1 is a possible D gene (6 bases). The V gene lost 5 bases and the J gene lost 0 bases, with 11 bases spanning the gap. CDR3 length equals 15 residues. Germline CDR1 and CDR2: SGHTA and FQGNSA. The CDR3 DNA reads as TGTGCCAGCAGCCGTACAGGGTCCTCCTACAATGAGCAGTTCTTC. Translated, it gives CASSRTGSSYNEQFF.

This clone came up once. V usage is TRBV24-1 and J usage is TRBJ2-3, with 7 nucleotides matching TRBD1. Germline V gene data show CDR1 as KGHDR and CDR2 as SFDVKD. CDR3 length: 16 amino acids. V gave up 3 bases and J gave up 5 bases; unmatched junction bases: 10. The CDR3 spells CATSDTRDRTGDTQYF. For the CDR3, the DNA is TGTGCCACCAGTGATACACGGGACAGAACAGGAGATACGCAGTATTTT.